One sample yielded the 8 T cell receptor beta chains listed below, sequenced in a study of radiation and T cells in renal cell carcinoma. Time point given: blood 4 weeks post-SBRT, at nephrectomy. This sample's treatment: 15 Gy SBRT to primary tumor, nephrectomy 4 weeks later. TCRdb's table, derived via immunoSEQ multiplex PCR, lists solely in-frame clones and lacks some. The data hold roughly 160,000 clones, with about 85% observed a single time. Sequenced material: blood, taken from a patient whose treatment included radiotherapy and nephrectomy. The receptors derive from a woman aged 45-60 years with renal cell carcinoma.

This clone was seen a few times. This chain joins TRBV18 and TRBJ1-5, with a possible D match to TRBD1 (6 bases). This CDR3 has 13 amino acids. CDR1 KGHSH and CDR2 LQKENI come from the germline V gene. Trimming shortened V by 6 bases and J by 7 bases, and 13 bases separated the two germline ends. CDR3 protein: CASSPAGDQPQHF. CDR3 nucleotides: TGTGCCAGCTCCCCGGCAGGGGACCAGCCCCAGCATTTT.

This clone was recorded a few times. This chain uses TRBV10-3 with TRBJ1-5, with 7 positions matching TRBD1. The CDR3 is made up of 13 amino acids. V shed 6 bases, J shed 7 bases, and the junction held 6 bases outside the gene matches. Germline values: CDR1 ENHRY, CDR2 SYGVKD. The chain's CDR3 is CAISRQGEQPQHF. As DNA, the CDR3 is TGTGCCATCAGCAGACAGGGCGAACAGCCCCAGCATTTT.

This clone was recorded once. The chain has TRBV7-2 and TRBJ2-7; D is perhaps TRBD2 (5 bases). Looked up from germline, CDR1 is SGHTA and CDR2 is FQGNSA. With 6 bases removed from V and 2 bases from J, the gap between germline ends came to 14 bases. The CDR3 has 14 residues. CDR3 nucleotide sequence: TGTGCCAGCAGTTCACTAGGATCGACCTACGAGCAGTACTTC. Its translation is CASSSLGSTYEQYF.

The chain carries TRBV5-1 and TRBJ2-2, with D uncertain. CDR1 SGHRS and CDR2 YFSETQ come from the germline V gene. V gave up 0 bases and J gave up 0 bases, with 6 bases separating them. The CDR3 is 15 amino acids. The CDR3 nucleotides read TGCGCCAGCAGCTTGGGAACCCCGAACACCGGGGAGCTGTTTTTT. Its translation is CASSLGTPNTGELFF.

CDR3 in amino acids: CASSSDSVASPLHF. The CDR3 bases are TGCGCCAGCAGCTCGGACTCGGTAGCTTCACCCCTCCACTTT. The V and J genes are TRBV5-1 and TRBJ1-6; D ambiguous. V lost 3 bases to trimming and J lost 9 bases, with 13 bases between them. This CDR3 has 14 amino acids. Per germline, CDR1 SGHRS and CDR2 YFSETQ. The full variable domain, in which reference TRBV5-1 and TRBJ1-6 provide the parts outside the CDR3, is KAGVTQTPRYLIKTRGQQVTLSCSPISGHRSVSWYQQTPGQGLQFLFEYFSETQRNKGNFPGRFSGRQFSNSRSEMNVSTLELGDSALYLCASSSDSVASPLHFGNGTRLTVT.

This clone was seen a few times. The DNA for the CDR3 is TGCGCCAGCAGCTTGGCCTCTAGTGGGAGGCGCCCCACAGATACGCAGTATTTT. Amino acids: CASSLASSGRRPTDTQYF. The chain links TRBV5-1 to TRBJ2-3; tentatively, D is TRBD2 (6 bases). Germline V CDR1 and CDR2: SGHRS, YFSETQ. This CDR3 has 18 residues. Trimming pared 0 bases from V and 2 bases from J, leaving 19 bases between. Complete variable domain (other parts from reference TRBV5-1 and TRBJ2-3): KAGVTQTPRYLIKTRGQQVTLSCSPISGHRSVSWYQQTPGQGLQFLFEYFSETQRNKGNFPGRFSGRQFSNSRSEMNVSTLELGDSALYLCASSLASSGRRPTDTQYFGPGTRLTVL.

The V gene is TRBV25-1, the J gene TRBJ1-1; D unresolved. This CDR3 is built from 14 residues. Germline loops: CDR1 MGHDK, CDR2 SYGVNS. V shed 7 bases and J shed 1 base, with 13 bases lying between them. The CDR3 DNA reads TGTGCCAGCACTCCCCTCCTAGGGAACACTGAAGCTTTCTTT. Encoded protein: CASTPLLGNTEAFF.

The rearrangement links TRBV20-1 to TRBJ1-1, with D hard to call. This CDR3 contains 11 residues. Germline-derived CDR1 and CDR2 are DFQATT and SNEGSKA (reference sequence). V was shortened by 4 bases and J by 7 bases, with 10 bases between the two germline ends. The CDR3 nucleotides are TGCAGTGCTACGGCCCAGCTTGAAGCTTTCTTT. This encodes CSATAQLEAFF.